Shown below are 5 T cell receptor beta chains from a single sample sequenced in a study of T cell responses to AZD1222 COVID-19 vaccine. The data were produced by immunoSEQ multiplex PCR, yet TCRdb's version contains in-frame clones alone and is incomplete. Of around 180,000 clones in the sample, 88% were seen once. This specimen consisted of peripheral blood, obtained on day 0 of AZD1222 vaccination. Every receptor here comes from an adult in good health.

The chain couples TRBV5-1 to TRBJ1-2, with 11 bases identical to TRBD1. The CDR3 is made up of 15 amino acids. V lost 3 bases, J lost 4 bases, and 5 bases stayed unmatched. Germline V gives CDR1 SGHRS, CDR2 YFSETQ. The CDR3 DNA sequence: TGCGCCAGCAGCTGGGGACAGGGGGACTTCTATGGCTACACCTTC. Its protein product is CASSWGQGDFYGYTF.

This rearrangement joins TRBV27 to TRBJ1-1; no definite D call. Between the trimmed V and J ends, which lost 0 bases and 0 bases, there was a span of 8 bases. CDR1 and CDR2 from the germline V gene are MNHEY and SMNVEV (reference sequence). The CDR3 length is 15 residues. Here the CDR3 DNA reads TGTGCCAGCAGTTTATCCGGCAGATTGAACACTGAAGCTTTCTTT. It translates to CASSLSGRLNTEAFF.

The chain is built from TRBV27 and TRBJ1-5; D gene uncertain. CDR1 is MNHEY and CDR2 is SMNVEV in the germline V gene (reference sequence). V lost 5 bases, J lost 0 bases, and 8 bases lay in between. The CDR3 sequence is 14 residues long. CDR3 in amino acids: CASSRLYSNQPQHF. CDR3 in DNA: TGTGCCAGCAGTCGACTGTATAGCAATCAGCCCCAGCATTTT.

V and J are TRBV27 and TRBJ2-5; D remains unclear. CDR1 and CDR2 from the germline V gene are MNHEY and SMNVEV (reference sequence). The CDR3 consists of 15 residues. Trimming took 5 bases from V and 5 from J, leaving 18 bases between them. In DNA form, the CDR3 reads TGTGCCAGCAGTCCTCAGCCCCTGGGCACGGAGACCCAGTACTTC. This translates into CASSPQPLGTETQYF.

This chain joins TRBV5-1 and TRBJ1-6; TRBD1 matches at 10 bases. Germline trimming cut 0 bases from V and 0 bases from J; bases unmatched to any gene: 6. The CDR3 sequence is 19 residues long. CDR1 is SGHRS, CDR2 YFSETQ, per germline. The CDR3 nucleotides read TGCGCCAGCAGCTTGGGGACAGGGGGTTACGACTCCTATAATTCACCCCTCCACTTT. It specifies CASSLGTGGYDSYNSPLHF.